This TCR beta chain was identified in a study of blood T cell repertoires in COVID-19. This clone has only a few counts. Germline values: CDR1 SEHNR, CDR2 FQNEAQ (reference sequence). Trimming pared 2 bases from V and 4 bases from J, leaving 15 bases between. CDR3 length equals 15 residues. Data came from immunoSEQ multiplex PCR; TCRdb stores just in-frame clones and leaves some out. The sample yields about 150,000 clones, around 84% seen once. The chain combines TRBV7-9 with TRBJ2-7; D not certain. Material: PBMCs or T cells enriched from blood (not recorded which). This clonotype was sampled from a woman between 45 and 60 years old who had been exposed to COVID-19. The CDR3 nucleotides read TGTGCCAGCAGCTTATCCAGCCGTTCGACATACGAGCAGTACTTC. It translates to CASSLSSRSTYEQYF.